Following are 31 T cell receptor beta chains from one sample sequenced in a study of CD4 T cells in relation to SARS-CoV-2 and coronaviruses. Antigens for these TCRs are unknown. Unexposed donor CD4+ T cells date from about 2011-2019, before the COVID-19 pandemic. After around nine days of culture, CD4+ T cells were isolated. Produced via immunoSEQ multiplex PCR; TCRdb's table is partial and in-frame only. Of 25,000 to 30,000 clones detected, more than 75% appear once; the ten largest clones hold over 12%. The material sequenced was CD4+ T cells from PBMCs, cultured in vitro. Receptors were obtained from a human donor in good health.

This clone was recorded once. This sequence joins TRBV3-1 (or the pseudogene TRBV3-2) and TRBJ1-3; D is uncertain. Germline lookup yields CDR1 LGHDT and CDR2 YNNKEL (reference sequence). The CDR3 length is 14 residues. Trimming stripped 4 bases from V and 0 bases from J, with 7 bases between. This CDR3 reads CASSPSDSGNTIYF. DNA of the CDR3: TGTGCCAGCAGCCCCTCTGACTCTGGAAACACCATATATTTT.

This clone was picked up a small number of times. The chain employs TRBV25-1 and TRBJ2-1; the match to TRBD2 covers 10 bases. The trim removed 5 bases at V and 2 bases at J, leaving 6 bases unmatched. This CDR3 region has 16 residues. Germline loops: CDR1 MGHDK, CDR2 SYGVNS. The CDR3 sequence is CASSLLAGEPYNEQFF. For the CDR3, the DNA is TGTGCCAGCAGTCTCCTAGCGGGAGAACCCTACAATGAGCAGTTCTTC.

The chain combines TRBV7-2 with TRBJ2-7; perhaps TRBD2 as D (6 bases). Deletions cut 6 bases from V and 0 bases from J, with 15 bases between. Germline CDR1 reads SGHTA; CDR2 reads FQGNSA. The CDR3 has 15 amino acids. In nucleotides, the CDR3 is TGTGCCAGCAGTCTGGCGGGGCTCAGCTCCTACGAGCAGTACTTC. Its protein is CASSLAGLSSYEQYF.

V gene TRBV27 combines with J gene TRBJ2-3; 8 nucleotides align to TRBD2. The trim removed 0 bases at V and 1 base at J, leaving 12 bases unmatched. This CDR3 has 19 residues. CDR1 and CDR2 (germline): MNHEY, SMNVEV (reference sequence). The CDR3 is CASSLSLAGTFTGTDTQYF. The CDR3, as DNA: TGTGCCAGCAGTTTATCGCTAGCGGGTACCTTCACAGGCACAGATACGCAGTATTTT.

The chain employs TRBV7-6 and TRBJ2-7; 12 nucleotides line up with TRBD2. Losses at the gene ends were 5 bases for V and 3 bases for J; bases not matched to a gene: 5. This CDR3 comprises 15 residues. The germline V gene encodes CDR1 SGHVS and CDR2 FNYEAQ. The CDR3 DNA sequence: TGTGCCAGCAGCCCCACGGGACTAGCGGGCTACGAGCAGTACTTC. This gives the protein CASSPTGLAGYEQYF.

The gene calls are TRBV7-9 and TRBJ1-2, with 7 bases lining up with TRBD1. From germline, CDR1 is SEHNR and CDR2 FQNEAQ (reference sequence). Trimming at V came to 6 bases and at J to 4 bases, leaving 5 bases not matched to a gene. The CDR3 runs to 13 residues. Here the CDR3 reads CASRQGVSYGYTF. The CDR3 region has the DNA TGTGCCAGCAGGCAGGGGGTTTCCTATGGCTACACCTTC.

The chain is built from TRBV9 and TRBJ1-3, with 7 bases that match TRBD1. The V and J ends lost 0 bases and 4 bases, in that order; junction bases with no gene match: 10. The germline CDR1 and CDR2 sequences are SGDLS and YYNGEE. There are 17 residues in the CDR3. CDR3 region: CASSVDPDRINGNTIYF. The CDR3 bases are TGTGCCAGCAGCGTAGATCCGGACAGGATAAACGGAAACACCATATATTTT.

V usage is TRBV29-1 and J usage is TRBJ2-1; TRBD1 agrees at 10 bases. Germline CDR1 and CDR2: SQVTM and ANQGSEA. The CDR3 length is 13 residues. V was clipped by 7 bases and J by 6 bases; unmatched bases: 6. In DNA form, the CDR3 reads TGCAGCGCCCCGGGACAGGGGCCCAATGAGCAGTTCTTC. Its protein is CSAPGQGPNEQFF.

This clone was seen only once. The DNA for the CDR3 is TGCAGCGTAACCCTGGGGGGGAATTCACCCCTCCACTTT. This gives the protein CSVTLGGNSPLHF. The chain employs TRBV29-1 and TRBJ1-6; D is possibly TRBD1 (5 bases). This CDR3 spans 13 amino acids. The V end was cut by 6 bases, the J end by 7 bases, with 13 bases between. Germline CDR1 and CDR2: SQVTM and ANQGSEA.

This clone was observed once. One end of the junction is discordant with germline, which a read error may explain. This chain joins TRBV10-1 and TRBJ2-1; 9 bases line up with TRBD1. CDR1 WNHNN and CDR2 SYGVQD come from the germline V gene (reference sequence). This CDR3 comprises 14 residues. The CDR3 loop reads CASRESGQGHEQFF. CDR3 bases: TGCGCCAGCAGAGAGTCGGGACAGGGTCATGAGCAGTTCTTC.

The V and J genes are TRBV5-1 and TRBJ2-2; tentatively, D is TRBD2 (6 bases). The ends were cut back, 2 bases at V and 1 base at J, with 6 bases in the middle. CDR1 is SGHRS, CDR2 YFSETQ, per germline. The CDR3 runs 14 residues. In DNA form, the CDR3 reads TGCGCCAGCAGCTTCGGGGGGAACACCGGGGAGCTGTTTTTT. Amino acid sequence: CASSFGGNTGELFF.

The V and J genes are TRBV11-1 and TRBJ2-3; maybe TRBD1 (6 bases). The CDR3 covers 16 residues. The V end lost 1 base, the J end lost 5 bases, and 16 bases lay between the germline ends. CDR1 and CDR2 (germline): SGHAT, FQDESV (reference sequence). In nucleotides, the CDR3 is TGTGCCAGCAGCTTAGATACCGGGGAAGGGGGAGATACGCAGTATTTT. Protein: CASSLDTGEGGDTQYF.

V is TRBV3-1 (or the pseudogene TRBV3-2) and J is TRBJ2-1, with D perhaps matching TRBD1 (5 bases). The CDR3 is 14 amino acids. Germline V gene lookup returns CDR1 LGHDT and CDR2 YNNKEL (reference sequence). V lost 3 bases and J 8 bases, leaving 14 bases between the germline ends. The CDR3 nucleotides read TGTGCCAGCAGCCATCCTGCAGGGCGCGATGAGCAGTTCTTC. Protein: CASSHPAGRDEQFF.

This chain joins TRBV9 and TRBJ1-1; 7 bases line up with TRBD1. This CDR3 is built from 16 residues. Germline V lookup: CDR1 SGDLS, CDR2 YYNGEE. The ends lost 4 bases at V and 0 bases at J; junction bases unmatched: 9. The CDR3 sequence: CASSTRQGPLNTEAFF. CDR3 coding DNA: TGTGCCAGCAGCACCCGACAGGGTCCCCTGAACACTGAAGCTTTCTTT.

The CDR3 nucleotides are TGCGCCAGCAGCCAAGATATACTAGGCACAGATACGCAGTATTTT. This encodes CASSQDILGTDTQYF. The chain has TRBV4-3 and TRBJ2-3; D is possibly TRBD2 (5 bases). Looked up from germline, CDR1 is LGHNA and CDR2 is YSLEER. The CDR3 extends over 15 amino acids. V lost 0 bases to trimming and J lost 1 base, with 8 bases between them.

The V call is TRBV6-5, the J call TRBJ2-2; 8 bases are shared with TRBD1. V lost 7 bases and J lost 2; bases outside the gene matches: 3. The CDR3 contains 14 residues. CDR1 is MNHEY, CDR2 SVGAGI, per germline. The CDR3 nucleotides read TGTGCCAGCAATGGACAGGGCAACACCGGGGAGCTGTTTTTT. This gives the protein CASNGQGNTGELFF.

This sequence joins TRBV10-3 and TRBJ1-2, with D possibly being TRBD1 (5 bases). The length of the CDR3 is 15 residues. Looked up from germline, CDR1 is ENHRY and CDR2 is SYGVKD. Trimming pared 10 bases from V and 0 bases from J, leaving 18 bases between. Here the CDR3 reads CATPGGGASNYGYTF. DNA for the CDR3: TGTGCCACCCCGGGCGGAGGGGCCTCTAACTATGGCTACACCTTC.

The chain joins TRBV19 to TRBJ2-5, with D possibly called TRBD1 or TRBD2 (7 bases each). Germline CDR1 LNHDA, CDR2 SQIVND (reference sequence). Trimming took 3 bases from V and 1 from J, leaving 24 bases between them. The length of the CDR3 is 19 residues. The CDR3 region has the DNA TGTGCCAGTAGTATCTACTGGTCCGACAGGGAGGGATTCCAAGAGACCCAGTACTTC. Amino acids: CASSIYWSDREGFQETQYF.

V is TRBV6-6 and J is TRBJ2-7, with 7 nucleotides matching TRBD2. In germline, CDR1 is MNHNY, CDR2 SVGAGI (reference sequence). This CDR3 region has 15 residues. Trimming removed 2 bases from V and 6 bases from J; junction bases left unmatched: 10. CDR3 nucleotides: TGTGCCAGCAGTTACGGGCTAGCGGAGTTCTTCGAGCAGTACTTC. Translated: CASSYGLAEFFEQYF.

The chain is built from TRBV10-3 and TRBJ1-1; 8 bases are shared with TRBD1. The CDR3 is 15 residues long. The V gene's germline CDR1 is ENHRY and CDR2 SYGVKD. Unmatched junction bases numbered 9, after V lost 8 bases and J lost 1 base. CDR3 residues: CAICGTGYPNTEAFF. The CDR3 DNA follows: TGTGCCATCTGTGGGACAGGCTATCCGAACACTGAAGCTTTCTTT.

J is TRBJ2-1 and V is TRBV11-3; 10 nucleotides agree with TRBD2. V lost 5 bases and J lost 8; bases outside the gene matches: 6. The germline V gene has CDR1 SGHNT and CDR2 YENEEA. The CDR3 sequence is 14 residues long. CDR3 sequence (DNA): TGTGCCAGCAGCCCACTAGCGGGGTCGGATGAGCAGTTCTTC. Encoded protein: CASSPLAGSDEQFF.

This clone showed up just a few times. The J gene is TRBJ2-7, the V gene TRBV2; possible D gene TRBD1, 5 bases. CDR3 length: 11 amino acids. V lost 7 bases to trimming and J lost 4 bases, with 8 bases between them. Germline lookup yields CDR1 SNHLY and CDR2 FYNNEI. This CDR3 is CASKQEYEQYF. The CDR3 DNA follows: TGTGCCAGCAAACAGGAGTACGAGCAGTACTTC. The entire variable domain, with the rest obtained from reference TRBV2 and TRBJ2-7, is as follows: EPEVTQTPSHQVTQMGQEVILRCVPISNHLYFYWYRQILGQKVEFLVSFYNNEISEKSEIFDDQFSVERPDGSNFTLKIRSTKLEDSAMYFCASKQEYEQYFGPGTRLTVT.

The CDR3 is CASSPARSGTEAFF. The CDR3 bases are TGTGCCAGCTCACCGGCTCGGTCGGGCACTGAAGCTTTCTTT. The chain uses TRBV18 and TRBJ1-1; no clear D gene. The CDR3 is 14 amino acids. CDR1 and CDR2 (germline): KGHSH, LQKENI. V lost 3 bases and J 4 bases, leaving 12 bases between the germline ends.

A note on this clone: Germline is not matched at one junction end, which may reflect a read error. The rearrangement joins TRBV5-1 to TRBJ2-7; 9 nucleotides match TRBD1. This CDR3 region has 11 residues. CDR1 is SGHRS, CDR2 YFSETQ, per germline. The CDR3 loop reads CASSAGTGTLF. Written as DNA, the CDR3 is TGCGCCAGCAGCGCCGGGACAGGGACACTCTTC.

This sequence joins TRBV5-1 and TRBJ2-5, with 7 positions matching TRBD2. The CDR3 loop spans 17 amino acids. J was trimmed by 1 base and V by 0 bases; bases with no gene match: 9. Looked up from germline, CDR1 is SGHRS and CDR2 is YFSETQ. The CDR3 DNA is TGCGCCAGCAGCTTGGCCGCGGCGGGAGTCCCCCAAGAGACCCAGTACTTC. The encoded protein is CASSLAAAGVPQETQYF.

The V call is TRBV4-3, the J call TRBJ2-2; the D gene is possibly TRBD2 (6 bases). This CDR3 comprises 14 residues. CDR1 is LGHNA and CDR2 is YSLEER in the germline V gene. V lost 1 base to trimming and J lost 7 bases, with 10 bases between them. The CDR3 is CASSQAEGIGELFF. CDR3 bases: TGCGCCAGCAGCCAAGCGGAGGGAATCGGGGAGCTGTTTTTT.

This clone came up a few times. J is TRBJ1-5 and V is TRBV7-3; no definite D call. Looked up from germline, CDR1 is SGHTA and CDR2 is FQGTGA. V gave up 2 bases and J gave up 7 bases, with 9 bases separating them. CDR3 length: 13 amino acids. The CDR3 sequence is CASSLQERQPQHF. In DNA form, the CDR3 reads TGTGCCAGCAGCTTACAGGAGAGGCAGCCCCAGCATTTT.

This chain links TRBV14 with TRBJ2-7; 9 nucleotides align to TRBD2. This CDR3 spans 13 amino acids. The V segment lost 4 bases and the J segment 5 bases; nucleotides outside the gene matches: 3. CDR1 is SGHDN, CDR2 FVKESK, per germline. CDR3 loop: CASSLTSGHEQYF. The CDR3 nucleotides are TGTGCCAGCAGCCTTACTAGCGGGCACGAGCAGTACTTC. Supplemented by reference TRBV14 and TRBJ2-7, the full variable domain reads EAGVTQFPSHSVIEKGQTVTLRCDPISGHDNLYWYRRVMGKEIKFLLHFVKESKQDESGMPNNRFLAERTGGTYSTLKVQPAELEDSGVYFCASSLTSGHEQYFGPGTRLTVT.

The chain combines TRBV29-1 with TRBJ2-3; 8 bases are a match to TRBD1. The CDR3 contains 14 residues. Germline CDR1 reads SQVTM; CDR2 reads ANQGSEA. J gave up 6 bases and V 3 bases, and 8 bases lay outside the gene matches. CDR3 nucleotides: TGCAGCGTTGACAGGACAGGGACATCCGATACGCAGTATTTT. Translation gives CSVDRTGTSDTQYF.

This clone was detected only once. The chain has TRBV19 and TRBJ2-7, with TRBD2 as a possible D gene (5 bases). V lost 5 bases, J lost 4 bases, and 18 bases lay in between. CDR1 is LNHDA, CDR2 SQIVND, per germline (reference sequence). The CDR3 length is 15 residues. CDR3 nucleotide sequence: TGTGCCAGTAGTCCCCAATCCGGGATTGATTACGAGCAGTACTTC. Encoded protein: CASSPQSGIDYEQYF.

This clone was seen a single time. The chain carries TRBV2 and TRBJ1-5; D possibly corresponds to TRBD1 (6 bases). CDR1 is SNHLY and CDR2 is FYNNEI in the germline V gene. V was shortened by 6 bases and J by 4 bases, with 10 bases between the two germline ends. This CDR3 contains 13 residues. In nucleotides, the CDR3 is TGTGCCAGCAGGGACAGCTTAAATCAGCCCCAGCATTTT. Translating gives CASRDSLNQPQHF. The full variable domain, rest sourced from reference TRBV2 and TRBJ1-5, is EPEVTQTPSHQVTQMGQEVILRCVPISNHLYFYWYRQILGQKVEFLVSFYNNEISEKSEIFDDQFSVERPDGSNFTLKIRSTKLEDSAMYFCASRDSLNQPQHFGDGTRLSIL.